This T cell receptor (delta chain) was sequenced during a study of γδ T cells in repeated Plasmodium falciparum infection (dated by TCRdb to about 2021). The study in broad terms: The natural-infection arm enrolled Malian children exposed to intense seasonal malaria transmission, compared against age and gender matched Australian children. Four or five malaria-naive U.S. adults underwent four controlled human malaria infections by bites from P. falciparum NF54-infected Anopheles stephensi mosquitoes over 644 days. Controlled-infection subjects were sampled at baseline, immediately before selected infections, and 21 days after each infection. The study looked at how repeated Plasmodium falciparum infection shapes the human gammadelta T cell repertoire, using both natural infection in Mali and controlled human malaria infection. Malian gammadelta TCR repertoires were analysed cross-sectionally during no-transmission periods and were analysed longitudinally across acute febrile malaria episodes. General findings and caveats noted by the study authors: Because the controlled-infection cohort was small, analysis of inter-individual variability in gammadelta T cell responses was limited. Compared with Australian children, Malian children appeared to have Vdelta2-negative gammadelta TCR repertoires that were more clonally expanded, less diverse and less shared. Generalizability was limited because the Malian cohort came from a small rural village made up predominantly of one ethnic group. Vgamma9/Vdelta2+ TCR repertoires kept a highly stable polyclonal repertoire across time and infection, and many TCRgamma sequences overlapped between individuals. In Vdelta2-negative gammadelta TCR repertoires, which were largely Vdelta1+, repeated controlled infections appeared to drive waves of new clonotype selection.

For bulk TCR repertoire analysis, Vgamma9/Vdelta2+ and Vdelta2-negative gammadelta T cell populations were isolated by flow sorting from peripheral blood mononuclear cells. The CDR3 spans 19 residues, from the cysteine through the phenylalanine. Left in the record is the CDR3 DNA by itself, 57 bases read in frame from the first base. CDR1 TSWWSYY and CDR2 QGS are derived from the germline V gene. The library was generated by multiplex PCR. These reads were obtained on an Illumina MiSeq. Each sorted gammadelta T cell sample was sequenced for both the TCR gamma (TRG) and TCR delta (TRD) chains. Turning to the authors' computational methods: The repertoire analyses drew on clonotype tree plots, the accumulated frequency of the top 20 clonotypes, and diversity index (DI) and D75 metrics. Identical DNA sequences were merged into single rows after TCRdb reprocessed the public reads with CATT. TCRdb, not the authors, supplied the V and J calls. The table for this sample lists some 100,000 delta-chain clones; over 1.3% of them were counted only once. The top ten clonotypes cover over 8% of the sample.

This clone has more than one count but fewer than ten. The antigen it recognizes is unknown. This sequence is one base from a far larger clone and is likely a read error. Sequencing input: gamma-delta T cells from blood. The V gene call reads TRDV1; no J gene was called; TRDD3 is taken as the D call from the table, unchecked against the DNA. This TCR derives from a pool of human donors (malaria-infected and uninfected, not separated). Here is the DNA: TGTGCTCTTGGGGAAGGACGAGTCCTAGATGTACTGGGCTCCGATAAGCTCATCTTT. Its amino acids are CALGEGRVLDVLGSDKLIF.